Listed below are T cell receptor beta chains from one sample, sequenced in a study of spatial heterogeneity in lung cancer. One entry per CDR3 protein, called by TCRdb with MiXCR from the 5' RACE reads. This table holds under 25,000 distinct CDR3 sequences, 7% found once. Sequenced here: PBMCs, sampled at surgery. These receptors were obtained from a male donor with early-stage non-small cell lung cancer. CDR3s leave out the opening cysteine and the closing phenylalanine or tryptophan. The order of the fields is clone size, D gene, J gene, V gene, CDR3 protein. A D gene is named only where the DNA matches it firmly. Only part of the rows carry a size: once, few, many, or a class if the clone is expanded.

size: few
D: TRBD1
J: TRBJ2-7
V: TRBV10-3
CDR3: AISELRDRPYEQY

size: many
D: -
J: TRBJ2-5
V: TRBV20-1
CDR3: SARPVQQTQY

size: few
D: TRBD1
J: TRBJ1-1
V: TRBV19
CDR3: ASSIRTGSTEAF

size: many
D: -
J: TRBJ2-1
V: TRBV4-1
CDR3: ASSRPGGTVF

size: many
D: TRBD1
J: TRBJ2-1
V: TRBV24-1
CDR3: ATSRRGLGPNEQF

size: many
D: -
J: TRBJ2-1
V: TRBV20-1
CDR3: SAEGRSSYNEQF

size: many
D: -
J: TRBJ1-1
V: TRBV12-3/TRBV12-4
CDR3: ASRQGWTTEAF

size: few
D: -
J: TRBJ1-2
V: TRBV20-1
CDR3: SAYRTETNYGYT

size: -
D: TRBD2
J: TRBJ2-3
V: TRBV30
CDR3: ACLFGGGTQY

size: many
D: -
J: TRBJ2-7
V: TRBV5-1
CDR3: ASSFSGPSNEQY

size: many
D: -
J: TRBJ2-7
V: TRBV20-1
CDR3: SVSGASYEQY

size: many
D: -
J: TRBJ2-3
V: TRBV4-2
CDR3: ASSQDPADTQY

size: many
D: -
J: TRBJ2-3
V: TRBV7-9
CDR3: ASSLMTDITDTQY

size: many
D: -
J: TRBJ2-1
V: TRBV5-1
CDR3: ASSLKGGAVNEQF

size: many
D: TRBD2
J: TRBJ2-5
V: TRBV28
CDR3: ASSPWGRDGQTQY

size: many
D: -
J: TRBJ1-1
V: TRBV5-1
CDR3: ASSWKGGTEAF

size: many
D: -
J: TRBJ1-4
V: TRBV6-4
CDR3: ASSDSGPRNEKLF

size: -
D: -
J: TRBJ1-1
V: TRBV29-1
CDR3: SVGGANTEAF

size: many
D: -
J: TRBJ1-1
V: TRBV9
CDR3: ASSVQPADTEAF

size: many
D: TRBD1
J: TRBJ2-3
V: TRBV2
CDR3: AGDRGREDTQY

size: many
D: -
J: TRBJ1-1
V: TRBV20-1
CDR3: SAMGVQGNTEAF

size: medium-sized
D: -
J: TRBJ1-2
V: TRBV28
CDR3: ASTRGANYGYT

size: -
D: -
J: TRBJ1-2
V: TRBV3-1
CDR3: ASSQGTYGYT

size: many
D: TRBD2
J: TRBJ2-5
V: TRBV5-1
CDR3: ASSLGGSGTETQY

size: -
D: -
J: TRBJ2-7
V: TRBV7-2
CDR3: ASSLGGSRAYEQY

size: many
D: -
J: TRBJ1-2
V: TRBV5-1
CDR3: ASSSDRTYYGYT

size: many
D: -
J: TRBJ2-1
V: TRBV15
CDR3: ATSPRGVRSYNEQF